This T cell receptor beta chain was recorded in a study of T cell repertoires in cytomegalovirus infection. Study overall: CMV infection plus the matching HLA type was flagged by public TCR beta signatures.

CDR1 MNHEY and CDR2 SVGEGT come from the germline V gene. V lost 3 bases to trimming and J lost 5 bases, with 8 bases between them. The CDR3 contains 14 residues. TCRdb processed the reads anew with MiXCR; each CDR3 protein has one entry. The sample carries some 400,000 distinct CDR3 sequences, around 18% recorded once. Notes on the study in general: Clonotypes of TCR beta that were HLA-C-restricted and CMV-specific dominated the ex vivo response. Summed frequency of public TCR beta families distinguished CMV carriers with the relevant HLA.

Note on this clonotype: Its antigen is currently unknown.

The receptor was isolated from a human donor in good health (CMV status not recorded). Some clones in this sample may be carry-over from other donors' samples. Input material: PBMCs. The chain has TRBV6-2 or TRBV6-3 and TRBJ1-6, with unresolved D. The CDR3 nucleotides read TGTGCCAGCAGTTATTGGGCCGATAATTCACCCCTCCACTTT. This sequence encodes CASSYWADNSPLHF.